The table lists the clone carrying this T cell receptor (beta chain) with many counts. The data belong to a study of T cells in Graves' hyperthyroidism and ophthalmopathy. RNA transcripts yielded amplified TCR beta CDR3 regions. HTBI primers were used for first-round RT-PCR of the TCR CDR3. Each CDR3 protein is one row after TCRdb ran MiXCR on the multiplex PCR reads. The sample has around 480,000 distinct CDR3 sequences; around 15% are singletons. The sequencing sample was made of blood. This TCR was recovered from a young woman with Graves' hyperthyroidism.

The CDR3 region has the DNA TGTGCCAGCAGCTTAGACCCCAGGGGCTTTAACTATGGCTACACCTTC. It is translated as CASSLDPRGFNYGYTF. The chain employs TRBV11-2 and TRBJ1-2; D perhaps matches TRBD1 (6 bases). V gave up 0 bases and J gave up 1 base, with 12 bases separating them. CDR1 SGHAT and CDR2 FQNNGV come from the germline V gene. CDR3 size: 16 residues.